This T cell receptor (beta chain) was recovered during a study of blood T cells in healthy people across ages. The CDR3 is made up of 16 amino acids. Unmatched junction bases numbered 9, after V lost 5 bases and J lost 3 bases. Primed by a sample-barcoded 5' primer and a J-beta primer mix, a second PCR proceeded for about 7 to 11 cycles. A template-switch adaptor that had 12 random nucleotides put a tag on each cDNA molecule. A single record per CDR3 protein comes from TCRdb applying MiXCR to the 5' RACE reads. The sample holds some 730,000 distinct CDR3 sequences; 20% to 25% are singletons and the top ten take roughly 22%.

The chain joins TRBV12-3 or TRBV12-4 to TRBJ2-2; 7 nucleotides line up with TRBD1. The TCR sequence derives from a man between 65 and 85 years old in good health. The source material was blood. The CDR3 nucleotides are TGTGCCAGCAGTCGAGACAGGGTCTATGACACCGGGGAGCTGTTTTTT. It translates to CASSRDRVYDTGELFF.